The clone carrying this T cell receptor beta chain has a single count. Time point of the sample: recipient sample about 28 days before transplant, after cytoreduction. TCRdb's table, derived via immunoSEQ multiplex PCR, lists solely in-frame clones and lacks some. In the table there are some 40,000 clones, 85% of which are singletons. This record belongs to a study of T cell clonotyping in hematopoietic cell transplantation. Whole-study context: Pretransplant recipient samples were taken after cytoreduction.

CDR1 is GTSNPN and CDR2 is SVGIG in the germline V gene (reference sequence). This CDR3 comprises 14 residues. The junction had 5 bases not matched to a gene; V was cut back by 3 bases and J by 2 bases. The sequences come from peripheral blood mononuclear cells, collected before stem cell transplant. The rearrangement uses TRBV30 and TRBJ2-7; 9 bases align to TRBD1. This TCR derives from a man between 60 and 75 years old with acute myeloid leukemia. Some clones in this sample may be carry-over from other donors' samples. CDR3 sequence: CAWSHRGPAYEQYF. The CDR3 DNA sequence: TGTGCCTGGAGCCACAGGGGGCCAGCCTACGAGCAGTACTTC.